The next 21 T cell receptor beta chains were all read from a single sample in a study of T cell responses to AZD1222 COVID-19 vaccine. Sequencing was performed with immunoSEQ multiplex PCR; in TCRdb, only in-frame clones are kept and a portion is missing. This table holds some 99,000 clones, roughly 86% found once. Here the sequenced sample was peripheral blood, taken on day 0 of MenACWY control vaccination. These receptors were collected from an adult in good health.

The chain uses TRBV7-3 and TRBJ2-5, with D unresolved. CDR3 length: 13 amino acids. The V and J ends lost 2 bases and 0 bases respectively, with 4 bases between them. Germline values: CDR1 SGHTA, CDR2 FQGTGA. The CDR3 sequence is CASSLAHQETQYF. CDR3 sequence (DNA): TGTGCCAGCAGCTTAGCTCACCAAGAGACCCAGTACTTC. Supplemented by reference TRBV7-3 and TRBJ2-5, the full variable domain reads GAGVSQTPSNKVTEKGKYVELRCDPISGHTALYWYRQSLGQGPEFLIYFQGTGAADDSGLPNDRFFAVRPEGSVSTLKIQRTERGDSAVYLCASSLAHQETQYFGPGTRLLVL.

The gene calls are TRBV3-1 (or the pseudogene TRBV3-2) and TRBJ2-3; no firm D call. Deletions cut 4 bases from V and 7 bases from J, with 9 bases between. The CDR3 totals 12 residues. Germline CDR1 reads LGHDT; CDR2 reads YNNKEL (reference sequence). CDR3 sequence reads: CASSPSVNTQYF. The CDR3 nucleotides are TGTGCCAGCAGCCCCTCTGTAAATACGCAGTATTTT.

This sequence joins TRBV18 and TRBJ1-1; D ambiguous. Deletions cut 4 bases from V and 1 base from J, with 10 bases between. Looked up from germline, CDR1 is KGHSH and CDR2 is LQKENI. This CDR3 is built from 14 residues. The DNA for the CDR3 is TGTGCCAGCTCACTTCCAGACCAGAACACTGAAGCTTTCTTT. It codes for CASSLPDQNTEAFF.

The rearrangement links TRBV11-3 to TRBJ2-1; 9 bases fit TRBD2. The germline V gene has CDR1 SGHNT and CDR2 YENEEA. The CDR3 has 14 amino acids. V gave up 5 bases and J gave up 1 base; unmatched junction bases: 0. The CDR3 is CASSAGGSYNEQFF. CDR3 DNA sequence: TGTGCCAGCAGCGCGGGAGGGTCCTACAATGAGCAGTTCTTC.

The chain recombines TRBV2 with TRBJ2-5, with TRBD1 as a possible D gene (5 bases). The CDR3 is 15 amino acids. Per the germline V gene, CDR1 is SNHLY and CDR2 is FYNNEI. V lost 1 base and J lost 2, with 11 bases in between. The CDR3 DNA reads as TGTGCCAGCAGTGAAGGGTGGGGCAGTCAAGAGACCCAGTACTTC. It specifies CASSEGWGSQETQYF.

V gene TRBV4-3 combines with J gene TRBJ2-1; 15 bases fit TRBD2. With V trimmed by 2 bases and J by 7 bases, 3 bases remained unmatched. The germline CDR1 and CDR2 sequences are LGHNA and YSLEER. The CDR3 consists of 16 residues. The CDR3 reads CASSQPGTSGRNEQFF. CDR3 nucleotide sequence: TGCGCCAGCAGCCAACCTGGGACTAGCGGGAGGAATGAGCAGTTCTTC.

The chain combines TRBV6-2 or TRBV6-3 with TRBJ1-2; TRBD1 matches at 10 bases. CDR3 length equals 16 residues. The junction had 13 bases not matched to a gene; V was cut back by 6 bases and J by 6 bases. Germline V CDR1 and CDR2: MNHEY, SVGEGT. The CDR3, as DNA: TGTGCCAGCAGCCCCGGGACAGGGGCATTAAGGAATGGCTACACCTTC. It encodes CASSPGTGALRNGYTF.

The genes are TRBV7-6 and TRBJ1-1; D gene ambiguous. Germline V gene lookup returns CDR1 SGHVS and CDR2 FNYEAQ. The ends were cut back, 4 bases at V and 0 bases at J, with 18 bases in the middle. The CDR3 runs 17 residues. This chain's CDR3 is CASSSQLIRGLNTEAFF. The DNA of the CDR3 is TGTGCCAGCAGCTCCCAGCTCATACGGGGTCTGAACACTGAAGCTTTCTTT.

The chain uses TRBV3-1 (or the pseudogene TRBV3-2) and TRBJ2-7; TRBD2 agrees at 8 bases. The CDR3 totals 15 residues. Germline CDR1 and CDR2: LGHDT and YNNKEL (reference sequence). With V trimmed by 2 bases and J by 4 bases, 7 bases remained unmatched. DNA of the CDR3: TGTGCCAGCAGCCAAACGACGGGAGGGCCATACGAGCAGTACTTC. Translating it yields CASSQTTGGPYEQYF.

CDR3 sequence (DNA): TGCGCCAGCAGCCAAGCAATAAGGGACAGAAGCTATGGCTACACCTTC. This sequence encodes CASSQAIRDRSYGYTF. The rearrangement links TRBV4-3 to TRBJ1-2; 7 bases are a match to TRBD1. The CDR3 is 16 amino acids. The germline V gene has CDR1 LGHNA and CDR2 YSLEER. The V segment lost 1 base and the J segment 4 bases; nucleotides outside the gene matches: 9.

V gene TRBV7-2 combines with J gene TRBJ1-1, with TRBD1 as a possible D gene (5 bases). This CDR3 contains 15 residues. Germline lookup yields CDR1 SGHTA and CDR2 FQGNSA. The V gene lost 1 base and the J gene lost 1 base, with 10 bases spanning the gap. CDR3 protein: CASSLESGGNTEAFF. CDR3 sequence (DNA): TGTGCCAGCAGCTTAGAAAGTGGGGGGAACACTGAAGCTTTCTTT.

In its sample, this clone was seen once. The junction shows a germline mismatch at one end, possibly a read error. The chain employs TRBV15 and TRBJ1-1, with D possibly TRBD1 on 5 matching bases. Germline values: CDR1 LNHNV, CDR2 YYDKDF (reference sequence). The CDR3 has 12 amino acids. CDR3 residues: CATSRGPETAQF. In DNA, the CDR3 is TGTGCCACCAGCAGAGGGCCCGAGACAGCCCAATTT.

The chain couples TRBV28 to TRBJ1-2; tentatively, D is TRBD1 (6 bases). CDR3 length: 13 amino acids. The germline V and J ends were trimmed by 5 bases and 8 bases, with 15 bases remaining between them. CDR1 MDHEN and CDR2 SYDVKM come from the germline V gene. The CDR3 loop is CASSLRGGSGYTF. CDR3 sequence (DNA): TGTGCCAGCAGTCTGCGCGGGGGCTCGGGCTACACCTTC.

The chain combines TRBV4-3 with TRBJ1-6; 10 nucleotides align to TRBD1. The CDR3 length is 17 residues. V gave up 1 base and J gave up 8 bases; unmatched junction bases: 8. Germline CDR1 LGHNA, CDR2 YSLEER. DNA for the CDR3: TGCGCCAGCAGCCAAGGATCGGGGACAGGGGCTTATTCACCCCTCCACTTT. Its translation: CASSQGSGTGAYSPLHF.

This clone was picked up a small number of times. The chain recombines TRBV9 with TRBJ1-2; tentative D call: TRBD1 (6 bases). Between the trimmed V and J ends, which lost 0 bases and 6 bases, there was a span of 15 bases. The CDR3 spans 15 residues. Per the germline V gene, CDR1 is SGDLS and CDR2 is YYNGEE. DNA of the CDR3: TGTGCCAGCAGCGTAGGGAGTGGGGGGGCGCATGGCTACACCTTC. As protein: CASSVGSGGAHGYTF.

This sequence joins TRBV7-6 and TRBJ1-1; D gene uncertain. The CDR3 totals 14 residues. From germline, CDR1 is SGHVS and CDR2 FNYEAQ. V lost 1 base, J lost 2 bases, and 8 bases lay in between. For the CDR3, the DNA is TGTGCCAGCAGCTTAGGGCTCGGCAACACTGAAGCTTTCTTT. It encodes CASSLGLGNTEAFF.

This clone was seen just once. V usage is TRBV3-1 (or the pseudogene TRBV3-2) and J usage is TRBJ1-1; no clear D. The CDR3 is made up of 15 amino acids. CDR1 LGHDT and CDR2 YNNKEL come from the germline V gene (reference sequence). Trimming shortened V by 1 base and J by 0 bases, and 9 bases separated the two germline ends. The CDR3 DNA sequence: TGTGCCAGCAGCCAAGCGCCCCTATTGAACACTGAAGCTTTCTTT. Residues: CASSQAPLLNTEAFF.

The J gene is TRBJ1-6, the V gene TRBV7-8, with TRBD1 as a possible D gene (6 bases). V was shortened by 5 bases and J by 4 bases, with 12 bases between the two germline ends. The length of the CDR3 is 15 residues. CDR1 SGHVS and CDR2 FQNEAQ come from the germline V gene. DNA for the CDR3: TGTGCCAGCAGCCCCAGGACAGATTATAATTCACCCCTCCACTTT. It codes for CASSPRTDYNSPLHF.

This clone was seen just once. This chain links TRBV18 with TRBJ1-4, with D maybe TRBD1 (5 bases). The CDR3 consists of 15 residues. The V end lost 0 bases, the J end lost 4 bases, and 9 bases lay between the germline ends. Germline CDR1 and CDR2: KGHSH and LQKENI. CDR3 DNA sequence: TGTGCCAGCTCACCACCGGGGCAGCTTAATGAAAAACTGTTTTTT. Residues: CASSPPGQLNEKLFF.

The V gene is TRBV28, the J gene TRBJ1-5, with D possibly matching TRBD1 (5 bases). The germline V gene has CDR1 MDHEN and CDR2 SYDVKM. CDR3 length: 14 residues. V was shortened by 8 bases and J by 6 bases, with 17 bases between the two germline ends. The CDR3 sequence is CASELSRGFQPQHF. As DNA, the CDR3 is TGTGCCAGCGAACTTTCGAGGGGATTTCAGCCCCAGCATTTT. The variable domain in full, completed from reference TRBV28 and TRBJ1-5, reads DVKVTQSSRYLVKRTGEKVFLECVQDMDHENMFWYRQDPGLGLRLIYFSYDVKMKEKGDIPEGYSVSREKKERFSLILESASTNQTSMYLCASELSRGFQPQHFGDGTRLSIL.

This chain joins TRBV6-1 and TRBJ1-5; 7 nucleotides line up with TRBD1. CDR1 and CDR2 (germline): MNHNS, SASEGT. The ends lost 4 bases at V and 0 bases at J; junction bases unmatched: 9. This CDR3 has 17 residues. CDR3 in DNA: TGTGCCAGCAGTGCCACATCCTGGGACAGTAGCAATCAGCCCCAGCATTTT. Translating it yields CASSATSWDSSNQPQHF.